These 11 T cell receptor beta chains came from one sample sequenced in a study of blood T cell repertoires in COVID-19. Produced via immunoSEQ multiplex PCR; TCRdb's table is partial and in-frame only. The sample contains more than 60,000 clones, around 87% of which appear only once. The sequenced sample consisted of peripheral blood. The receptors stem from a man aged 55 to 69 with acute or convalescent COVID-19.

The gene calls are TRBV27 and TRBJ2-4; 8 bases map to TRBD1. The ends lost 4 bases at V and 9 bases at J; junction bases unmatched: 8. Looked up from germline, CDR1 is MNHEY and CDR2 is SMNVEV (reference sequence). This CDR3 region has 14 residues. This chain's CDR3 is CASSSGQGKAIQYF. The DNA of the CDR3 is TGTGCCAGCAGTTCCGGACAGGGCAAAGCCATTCAGTACTTC.

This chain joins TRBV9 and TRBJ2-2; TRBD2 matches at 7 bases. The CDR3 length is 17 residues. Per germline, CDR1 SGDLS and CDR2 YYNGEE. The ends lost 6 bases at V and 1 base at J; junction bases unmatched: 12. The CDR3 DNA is TGTGCCAGCACCGGGGGGAGGGCCATAAAGAACACCGGGGAGCTGTTTTTT. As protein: CASTGGRAIKNTGELFF. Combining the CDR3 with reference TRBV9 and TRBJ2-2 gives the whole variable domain DSGVTQTPKHLITATGQRVTLRCSPRSGDLSVYWYQQSLDQGLQFLIQYYNGEERAKGNILERFSAQQFPDLHSELNLSSLELGDSALYFCASTGGRAIKNTGELFFGEGSRLTVL.

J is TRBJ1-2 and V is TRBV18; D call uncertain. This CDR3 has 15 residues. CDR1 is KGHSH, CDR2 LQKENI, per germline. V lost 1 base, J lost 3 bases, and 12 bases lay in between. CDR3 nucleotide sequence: TGTGCCAGCTCACCACTCTCTCAGGATTACTATGGCTACACCTTC. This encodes CASSPLSQDYYGYTF.

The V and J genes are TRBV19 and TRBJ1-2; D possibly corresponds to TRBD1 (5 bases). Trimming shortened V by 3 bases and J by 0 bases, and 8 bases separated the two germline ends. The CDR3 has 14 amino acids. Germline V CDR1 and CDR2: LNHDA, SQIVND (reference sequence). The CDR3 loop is CASSITGTNYGYTF. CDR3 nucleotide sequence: TGTGCCAGTAGTATTACAGGAACTAACTATGGCTACACCTTC.

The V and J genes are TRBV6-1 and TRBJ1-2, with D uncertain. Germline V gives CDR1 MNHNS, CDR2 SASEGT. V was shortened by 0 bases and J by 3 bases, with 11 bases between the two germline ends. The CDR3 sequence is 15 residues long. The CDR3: CASSEAQRLDYGYTF. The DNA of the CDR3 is TGTGCCAGCAGTGAAGCGCAGCGTTTGGACTATGGCTACACCTTC.

CDR3 amino acids: CASSPPDRGGTEAFF. CDR3 nucleotides: TGTGCCAGCAGCCCCCCAGACAGGGGTGGCACTGAAGCTTTCTTT. This chain connects TRBV7-2 to TRBJ1-1, with 8 bases matching TRBD1. V lost 5 bases to trimming and J lost 4 bases; unmatched junction nucleotides: 9. The CDR3 is 15 amino acids. The germline V gene encodes CDR1 SGHTA and CDR2 FQGNSA.

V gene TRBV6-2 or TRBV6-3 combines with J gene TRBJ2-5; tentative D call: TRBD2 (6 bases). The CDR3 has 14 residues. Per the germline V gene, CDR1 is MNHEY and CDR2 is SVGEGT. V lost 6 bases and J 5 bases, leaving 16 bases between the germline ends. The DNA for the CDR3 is TGTGCCAGCAGCCTACTGTGGGGAGGTGAGACCCAGTACTTC. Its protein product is CASSLLWGGETQYF.

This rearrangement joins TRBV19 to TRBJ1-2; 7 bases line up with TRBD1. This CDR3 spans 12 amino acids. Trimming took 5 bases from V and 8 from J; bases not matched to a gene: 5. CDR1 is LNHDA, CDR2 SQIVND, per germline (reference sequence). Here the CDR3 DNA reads TGTGCCAGTAGTGACAGGGATTGGGGCTACACCTTC. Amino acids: CASSDRDWGYTF.

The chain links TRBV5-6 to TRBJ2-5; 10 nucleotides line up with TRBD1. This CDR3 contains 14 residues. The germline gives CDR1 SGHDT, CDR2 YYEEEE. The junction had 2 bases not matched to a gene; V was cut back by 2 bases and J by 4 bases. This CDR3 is CASSFGQGVETQYF. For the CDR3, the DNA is TGTGCCAGCAGCTTTGGACAGGGGGTAGAGACCCAGTACTTC.

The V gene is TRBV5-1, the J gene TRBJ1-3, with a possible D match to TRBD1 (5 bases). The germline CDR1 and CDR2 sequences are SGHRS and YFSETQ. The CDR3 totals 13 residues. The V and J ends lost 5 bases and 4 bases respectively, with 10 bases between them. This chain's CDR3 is CASSTGPGNTIYF. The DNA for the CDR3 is TGCGCCAGCAGTACAGGTCCCGGAAACACCATATATTTT.

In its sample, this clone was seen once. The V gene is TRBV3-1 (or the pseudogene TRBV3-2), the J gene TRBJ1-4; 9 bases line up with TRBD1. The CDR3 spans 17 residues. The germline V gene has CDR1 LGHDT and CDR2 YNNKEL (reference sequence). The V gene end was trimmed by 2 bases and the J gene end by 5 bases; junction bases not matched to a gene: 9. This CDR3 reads CASSQPGQGRLNEKLFF. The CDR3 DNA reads TGTGCCAGCAGCCAACCCGGACAGGGGCGTTTAAATGAAAAACTGTTTTTT.